These 3 T cell receptor beta chains came from one sample sequenced in a study of T cell responses to AZD1222 COVID-19 vaccine. TCRdb's copy holds only in-frame clones and misses some; the assay was immunoSEQ multiplex PCR. The profile shows 100,000 to 150,000 clones, around 90% of them singletons. The sample was peripheral blood, taken on day 0 of AZD1222 vaccination. These receptors were collected from an adult in good health.

This chain links TRBV6-2 or TRBV6-3 with TRBJ1-1; 10 bases map to TRBD1. The CDR3 loop spans 14 amino acids. V gave up 5 bases and J gave up 7 bases; unmatched junction bases: 7. Germline V lookup: CDR1 MNHEY, CDR2 SVGEGT. In DNA, the CDR3 is TGTGCCAGCAGTCGCCGGGACAGGGGTAGTGAAGCTTTCTTT. It translates to CASSRRDRGSEAFF.

V gene TRBV7-3 combines with J gene TRBJ2-5, with TRBD1 identical over 8 bases. V shed 5 bases and J 5 bases; nucleotides not matched to a gene: 4. The V gene's germline CDR1 is SGHTA and CDR2 FQGTGA. The CDR3 covers 13 residues. CDR3 bases: TGTGCCAGCAGCGCGGACAGGGAGGAGACCCAGTACTTC. This sequence encodes CASSADREETQYF.

V gene TRBV5-6 combines with J gene TRBJ1-6; D not resolved. Germline-derived CDR1 and CDR2 are SGHDT and YYEEEE. This CDR3 contains 15 residues. Trimming stripped 0 bases from V and 9 bases from J, with 13 bases between. CDR3 bases: TGTGCCAGCAGCTTGGGCGTACTGTTGGTTTCACCCCTCCACTTT. Its protein product is CASSLGVLLVSPLHF.